What follows is one TCR beta chain and its context. The antigen is unknown. TCRdb fed the RT-PCR reads into MiXCR, producing one record per CDR3 protein. The sample contains 150,000 or so distinct CDR3 sequences, about 10% of which appear only once. This sample is part of a study of response to subunit inactivated influenza vaccine. The study's findings and limits: Authors suggested that a seasonal influenza vaccination recruits few new T cells each time.

The sequenced sample was CD8+ T cells sorted from PBMCs, obtained less than 30 months after vaccination. The receptor was derived from a man between 50 and 75 years old who received an inactivated influenza vaccine.

CDR3 in amino acids: CATSVGGSGQPQHF. The DNA for the CDR3 is TGTGCCACCAGTGTTGGGGGCTCGGGTCAGCCCCAGCATTTT. The chain employs TRBV24-1 and TRBJ1-5; D may be TRBD1 (6 bases). The CDR3 has 14 residues. Germline loops: CDR1 KGHDR, CDR2 SFDVKD. The V and J ends lost 5 bases and 6 bases respectively, with 13 bases between them.